This T cell receptor (beta chain) was identified in a study of T cells expressing NK-cell markers. Study results and caveats: Several of the donors also had these clonotypes leading their CD3+CD56-NKG2C+ fraction.

Note on this clonotype: Its antigen is not known.

The CDR3 is 14 amino acids. The germline gives CDR1 WSHSY, CDR2 SAAADI. TCRdb reprocessed the 5' RACE reads; each CDR3 protein has one entry and no DNA is given. The ten most abundant clones cover over 20% of a sample with over 150,000 distinct CDR3 sequences. This clonotype was obtained from a man aged 18 to 69 in good health. The source material was blood T cells: a sorted CD56 or NKG2C T cell subset, CD4+ or CD8+ T cells, or bulk PBMC T cells (not recorded which). The J gene is TRBJ2-7, the V gene TRBV10-2; no DNA is available, so the TRBD1 call from TCRdb remains unchecked. The chain's CDR3 is CASSITGMGGEQYF.